The 7 T cell receptor beta chains below come from one sample, sequenced in a study of blood T cells in healthy people across ages. Through a sample-barcoded 5' primer and a J-beta primer mix, a second PCR was run for roughly 6 to 11 cycles. Via MiXCR, TCRdb re-called the 5' RACE reads, giving one row per CDR3 protein. The data hold just over 800,000 distinct CDR3 sequences, with around 68% observed a single time. The sample taken for sequencing was blood. These receptors were taken from a man under 40 in good health.

The chain joins TRBV4-2 to TRBJ1-6; 8 nucleotides agree with TRBD1. The CDR3 has 16 residues. Trimming took 2 bases from V and 10 from J; bases not matched to a gene: 10. Per the germline V gene, CDR1 is LGHNA and CDR2 is YNFKEQ. The CDR3 bases are TGTGCCAGCAGCCAACCTGGGACAGGAATCGACTCACCCCTCCACTTT. Amino acid sequence: CASSQPGTGIDSPLHF.

The V gene is TRBV14, the J gene TRBJ1-2; no reliable D call. This CDR3 comprises 16 residues. The germline V and J ends were trimmed by 3 bases and 0 bases, with 14 bases remaining between them. Germline CDR1 and CDR2: SGHDN and FVKESK. CDR3 nucleotide sequence: TGTGCCAGCAGCCACACGGACGTACAAGCTAACTATGGCTACACCTTC. This encodes CASSHTDVQANYGYTF. The full variable domain, its missing parts supplied by reference TRBV14 and TRBJ1-2, is EAGVTQFPSHSVIEKGQTVTLRCDPISGHDNLYWYRRVMGKEIKFLLHFVKESKQDESGMPNNRFLAERTGGTYSTLKVQPAELEDSGVYFCASSHTDVQANYGYTFGSGTRLTVV.

The chain combines TRBV5-1 with TRBJ2-3; no firm D call. Germline assignment: CDR1 SGHRS and CDR2 YFSETQ. The CDR3 length is 15 residues. Trimming stripped 0 bases from V and 6 bases from J, with 14 bases between. CDR3 nucleotides: TGCGCCAGCAGCTTGGGAGGTCTAGAAATGGATACGCAGTATTTT. This sequence encodes CASSLGGLEMDTQYF.

The chain uses TRBV20-1 and TRBJ2-4, with 8 bases aligning to TRBD2. The closer fit of TRBJ2-5 to the DNA end suggests the J call may be wrong. This CDR3 has 14 amino acids. Looked up from germline, CDR1 is DFQATT and CDR2 is SNEGSKA (reference sequence). The CDR3 here is CSARGLVFGETQYF. The CDR3 DNA reads TGCAGTGCTAGGGGACTAGTATTCGGAGAGACCCAGTACTTC.

The genes are TRBV6-5 and TRBJ1-2; D is ambiguous. The V gene lost 2 bases and the J gene lost 0 bases, with 10 bases spanning the gap. This CDR3 is 15 amino acids long. The germline V gene has CDR1 MNHEY and CDR2 SVGAGI. The CDR3 bases are TGTGCCAGCAGTTACACGGGGAGTACTAACTATGGCTACACCTTC. Its protein product is CASSYTGSTNYGYTF.

The chain is built from TRBV6-2 or TRBV6-3 and TRBJ2-3; tentative D call: TRBD2 (6 bases). CDR1 MNHEY and CDR2 SVGEGT come from the germline V gene. V was clipped by 2 bases and J by 4 bases, with 25 bases between them. This CDR3 contains 19 residues. CDR3 loop: CASSYQTRDFAGEADTQYF. The DNA for the CDR3 is TGTGCCAGCAGTTACCAGACCCGGGACTTCGCTGGGGAGGCAGATACGCAGTATTTT.

A single count supports this clonotype. The chain combines TRBV18 with TRBJ1-2; tentatively, D is TRBD1 (5 bases). V lost 3 bases and J lost 5, with 13 bases in between. The CDR3 runs 14 residues. Germline CDR1 is KGHSH and CDR2 is LQKENI. The CDR3 protein is CASSPGVEVYGYTF. CDR3 coding DNA: TGTGCCAGCTCACCGGGGGTCGAGGTTTATGGCTACACCTTC.